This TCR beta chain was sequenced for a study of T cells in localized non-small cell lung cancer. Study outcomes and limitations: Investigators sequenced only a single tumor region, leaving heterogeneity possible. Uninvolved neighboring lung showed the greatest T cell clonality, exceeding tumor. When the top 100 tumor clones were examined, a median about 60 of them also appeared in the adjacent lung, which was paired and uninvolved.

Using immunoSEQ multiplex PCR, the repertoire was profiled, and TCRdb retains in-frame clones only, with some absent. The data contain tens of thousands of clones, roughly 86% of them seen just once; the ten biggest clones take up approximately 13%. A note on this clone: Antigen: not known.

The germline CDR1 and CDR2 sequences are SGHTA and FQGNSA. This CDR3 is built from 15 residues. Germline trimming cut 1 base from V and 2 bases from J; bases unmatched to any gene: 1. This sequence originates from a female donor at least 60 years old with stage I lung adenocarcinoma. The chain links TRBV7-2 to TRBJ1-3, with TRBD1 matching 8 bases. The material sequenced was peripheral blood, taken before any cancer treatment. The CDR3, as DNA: TGTGCCAGCAGCTTAGTGACAGGGGCTGGAAACACCATATATTTT. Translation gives CASSLVTGAGNTIYF. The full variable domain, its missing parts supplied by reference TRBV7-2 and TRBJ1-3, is GAGVSQSPSNKVTEKGKDVELRCDPISGHTALYWYRQSLGQGLEFLIYFQGNSAPDKSGLPSDRFSAERTGGSVSTLTIQRTQQEDSAVYLCASSLVTGAGNTIYFGEGSWLTVV.